The clone carrying this T cell receptor beta chain was seen ten or more times. The CDR3 covers 15 residues. V gave up 0 bases and J gave up 8 bases; unmatched junction bases: 5. Germline V CDR1 and CDR2: MNHEY, SVGAGI. TCRdb's copy holds only in-frame clones and misses some; the assay was immunoSEQ multiplex PCR. The sample yields about 36,000 clones, without any singletons. This entry belongs to a study of T cells after posttransplantation cyclophosphamide. On the day of bone marrow donation, the related graft donor provided peripheral blood. This TCR was sampled from a girl aged 10 to 17 in good health, CMV-negative, and a related stem cell transplant donor. Sequencing used PBMCs. The gene calls are TRBV6-5 and TRBJ2-1, with 9 nucleotides matching TRBD2. CDR3 DNA: TGTGCCAGCAGTTACTCCCTAGCGGGATACTATGAGCAGTTCTTC. Encoded protein: CASSYSLAGYYEQFF.